This T cell receptor beta chain was obtained from a study of monozygotic twins with inflammatory bowel disease. Germline CDR1 and CDR2: SQVTM and ANQGSEA. This CDR3 contains 14 residues. On this clonotype itself: Its target is unknown.

Study-wide points: No detectable difference in repertoire similarity separated concordant from discordant twins, possibly as a result of limited power. Discrimination among different T cell subtypes was not achievable. Immunosuppressive treatments were not uniform, and this may have added variability to patient repertoires.

There were eight separate reactions per sample in which cDNA was made. TCRdb re-called the 5' RACE reads; one entry per CDR3 protein, DNA not given. Its listing shows over 100,000 distinct CDR3 sequences. Sequenced: blood. This clonotype was obtained from a human donor with ulcerative colitis or Crohn's disease, or a healthy co-twin of an affected twin (not recorded which). The chain recombines TRBV29-1 with TRBJ2-2; TCRdb proposes TRBD1, but this gene call is untestable without DNA. The CDR3 reads CSFVGTGWTGELFF.